The clone carrying this TCR beta chain came up a few times. The data belong to a study of T-cell reconstitution after alpha-beta-depleted transplantation in children. Construction of the TCRbeta library involved unique molecular identifiers. MiXCR was run by TCRdb on the PCR reads, yielding one entry per CDR3 protein. The sample includes hundreds of thousands of distinct CDR3 sequences, about 15% of them seen just once. V was clipped by 1 base and J by 4 bases, with 13 bases between them. The CDR3 loop spans 15 amino acids. The sequence was collected from a human donor who donated a stem cell graft to a child with acute myeloid leukemia. The sample here was PBMCs from the stem cell graft donor, taken from the stem cell graft. V usage is TRBV12-3 or TRBV12-4 and J usage is TRBJ1-1; D remains ambiguous. This CDR3 is CASSLGRQWGTEAFF. The CDR3 nucleotides read TGTGCCAGCAGTTTAGGGCGCCAGTGGGGCACTGAAGCTTTCTTT.